These 26 T cell receptor beta chains were all obtained from the same sample, sequenced in a study of T-cell memory formation after mild COVID-19. Via MiXCR, TCRdb re-called the 5' RACE reads, giving one row per CDR3 protein. The table includes some 450,000 distinct CDR3 sequences, 15% to 20% detected once. The sample consisted of PBMCs or a T cell subset sorted from them (not recorded which). The source of these receptors is a man between 18 and 29 years old who had mild COVID-19 (a few samples of this study predate the infection). Cell type and time point are not known.

The chain links TRBV4-3 to TRBJ2-3; D remains ambiguous. Per germline, CDR1 LGHNA and CDR2 YSLEER. The V end lost 2 bases, the J end lost 3 bases, and 6 bases lay between the germline ends. The CDR3 is 13 amino acids. CDR3 residues: CASSQQTTDTQYF. The CDR3 DNA reads as TGCGCCAGCAGCCAACAAACGACAGATACGCAGTATTTT.

The V gene is TRBV20-1, the J gene TRBJ1-6; the D is unclear. From germline, CDR1 is DFQATT and CDR2 SNEGSKA (reference sequence). This CDR3 is built from 14 residues. V gave up 3 bases and J gave up 5 bases, with 11 bases separating them. CDR3 nucleotide sequence: TGCAGTGCTAGGTCCGGCCCTCATAATTCACCCCTCCACTTT. Its protein product is CSARSGPHNSPLHF.

The chain links TRBV9 to TRBJ1-4, with TRBD1 as a possible D gene (6 bases). The CDR3 consists of 14 residues. CDR1 and CDR2 (germline): SGDLS, YYNGEE. V was shortened by 4 bases and J by 6 bases, with 13 bases between the two germline ends. CDR3 in DNA: TGTGCCAGCAGCTCACAGGGCGTCGATGAAAAACTGTTTTTT. This sequence encodes CASSSQGVDEKLFF.

This chain joins TRBV15 and TRBJ1-4, with D possibly being TRBD1 (6 bases). The V and J ends lost 8 bases and 0 bases respectively, with 13 bases between them. This CDR3 contains 15 residues. Germline V lookup: CDR1 LNHNV, CDR2 YYDKDF (reference sequence). DNA for the CDR3: TGTGCCACCCAAGGGGGTTACTCAACTAATGAAAAACTGTTTTTT. Translation gives CATQGGYSTNEKLFF. The variable domain in full, completed from reference TRBV15 and TRBJ1-4, reads DAMVIQNPRYQVTQFGKPVTLSCSQTLNHNVMYWYQQKSSQAPKLLFHYYDKDFNNEADTPDNFQSRRPNTSFCFLDIRSPGLGDTAMYLCATQGGYSTNEKLFFGSGTQLSVL.

This clonotype was found a few times. V is TRBV4-1 and J is TRBJ1-5, with unresolved D. Germline CDR1 reads MGHRA; CDR2 reads YSYEKL. Between the trimmed V and J ends, which lost 4 bases and 9 bases, there was a span of 13 bases. The CDR3 extends over 13 amino acids. The CDR3 region has the DNA TGCGCCAGCAGCCCGCCGGGGTTCCGGCCCCAGCATTTT. Amino acid sequence: CASSPPGFRPQHF.

V usage is TRBV4-1 and J usage is TRBJ1-4; D call uncertain. The CDR3 spans 13 residues. Germline V lookup: CDR1 MGHRA, CDR2 YSYEKL. V was pared by 1 base and J by 8 bases, with 8 bases between. The chain's CDR3 is CASSQVVAEKLFF. The CDR3, as DNA: TGCGCCAGCAGCCAAGTGGTGGCGGAAAAACTGTTTTTT.

Concerning this clonotype itself: One end of the junction fails to match germline, which may point to a read error. The rearrangement uses TRBV20-1 and TRBJ2-5; 8 bases line up with TRBD2. CDR1 DFQATT and CDR2 SNEGSKA come from the germline V gene (reference sequence). This CDR3 contains 13 residues. CDR3 DNA sequence: TGCGGTGCCCTTCGGGGGGGGCAAGAGACCCAGTACTTC. This encodes CGALRGGQETQYF.

The chain carries TRBV6-5 and TRBJ1-1; TRBD1 matches 11 bases. The CDR3 totals 19 residues. The ends lost 2 bases at V and 1 base at J; junction bases unmatched: 12. CDR1 is MNHEY, CDR2 SVGAGI, per germline. The CDR3 is CASSYRPGQGASANTEAFF. The CDR3 DNA reads TGTGCCAGCAGTTACAGGCCCGGACAGGGGGCTTCGGCGAACACTGAAGCTTTCTTT.

The chain has TRBV7-2 and TRBJ2-1, with D perhaps matching TRBD1 (6 bases). Germline CDR1 and CDR2: SGHTA and FQGNSA. The V and J ends lost 6 bases and 2 bases respectively, with 14 bases between them. The CDR3 runs to 15 residues. The chain's CDR3 is CASSPQGSTYNEQFF. CDR3 bases: TGTGCCAGCAGTCCGCAGGGGTCAACCTACAATGAGCAGTTCTTC.

CDR3 residues: CASSPRDSGFSGELFF. The DNA for the CDR3 is TGTGCCAGCAGCCCTCGGGACAGTGGTTTCTCCGGGGAGCTGTTTTTT. V gene TRBV6-5 combines with J gene TRBJ2-2, with TRBD1 matching 7 bases. The CDR3 extends over 16 amino acids. The germline V gene has CDR1 MNHEY and CDR2 SVGAGI. After removal of 6 bases from V and 6 bases from J, the junction contained 13 bases not matched to a gene.

Ten or more counts support this clonotype. The chain links TRBV4-2 to TRBJ1-3, with D perhaps TRBD1 (6 bases). Trimming took 0 bases from V and 0 from J, leaving 12 bases between them. This CDR3 is built from 17 residues. CDR1 LGHNA and CDR2 YNFKEQ come from the germline V gene. CDR3 bases: TGTGCCAGCAGCCAAGATCTCAGACAGGTCTCTGGAAACACCATATATTTT. Amino acids: CASSQDLRQVSGNTIYF.

This clonotype appeared a few times. The CDR3 nucleotides read TGTGCCAGCAGTGGGGGGGGCAGTGCTAACTATGGCTACACCTTC. It translates to CASSGGGSANYGYTF. The chain uses TRBV25-1 and TRBJ1-2; tentatively, D is TRBD1 (6 bases). The CDR3 is made up of 15 amino acids. V lost 4 bases to trimming and J lost 0 bases, with 12 bases between them. Looked up from germline, CDR1 is MGHDK and CDR2 is SYGVNS.

This CDR3 is CAIKGVSDQPQHF. The CDR3 region has the DNA TGTGCCATCAAAGGAGTTTCGGATCAGCCCCAGCATTTT. The V call is TRBV10-3, the J call TRBJ1-5; D not resolved. CDR3 length: 13 amino acids. In germline, CDR1 is ENHRY, CDR2 SYGVKD. The V gene lost 7 bases and the J gene lost 5 bases, with 12 bases spanning the gap.

The V and J genes are TRBV3-1 and TRBJ2-4, with D perhaps TRBD1 (6 bases). In germline, CDR1 is LGHDT, CDR2 YNNKEL (reference sequence). V was clipped by 1 base and J by 0 bases, with 7 bases between them. The CDR3 loop spans 15 amino acids. DNA of the CDR3: TGTGCCAGCAGCCAAGCAGGGGTAGCCAAAAACATTCAGTACTTC. This sequence encodes CASSQAGVAKNIQYF. The full variable domain, rest sourced from reference TRBV3-1 and TRBJ2-4, is DTAVSQTPKYLVTQMGNDKSIKCEQNLGHDTMYWYKQDSKKFLKIMFSYNNKELIINETVPNRFSPKSPDKAHLNLHINSLELGDSAVYFCASSQAGVAKNIQYFGAGTRLSVL.

In its sample, this clonotype was seen once. The V call is TRBV6-2 or TRBV6-3, the J call TRBJ2-5, with a tentative D call TRBD1 (6 bases). Trimming pared 6 bases from V and 2 bases from J, leaving 16 bases between. The CDR3 consists of 15 residues. Germline assignment: CDR1 MNHEY and CDR2 SVGEGT. CDR3 bases: TGTGCCAGCAGAAACCGGGACACCATTCAAGAGACCCAGTACTTC. Translated, it gives CASRNRDTIQETQYF.

A few counts support this clonotype. The chain links TRBV7-2 to TRBJ1-2; D uncertain. Germline-derived CDR1 and CDR2 are SGHTA and FQGNSA. This CDR3 contains 13 residues. V lost 6 bases and J lost 7, with 15 bases in between. Here the CDR3 reads CASRSASLLGYTF. The CDR3 nucleotides are TGTGCCAGCAGGTCGGCATCCCTCCTTGGCTACACCTTC.

In this sample, this clonotype turned up a few times. This chain connects TRBV10-3 to TRBJ2-2; no definite D call. Trimming cost V 5 bases and J 3 bases, with 10 bases left between them. This CDR3 is built from 14 residues. Germline CDR1 ENHRY, CDR2 SYGVKD. CDR3 residues: CAISILSDTGELFF. DNA of the CDR3: TGTGCCATCAGTATCTTAAGTGACACCGGGGAGCTGTTTTTT.

This chain joins TRBV20-1 and TRBJ1-4; tentative D call: TRBD1 (6 bases). Germline assignment: CDR1 DFQATT and CDR2 SNEGSKA (reference sequence). V lost 0 bases and J 8 bases, leaving 16 bases between the germline ends. This CDR3 has 15 amino acids. CDR3 in amino acids: CSARDWDKTPEKLFF. CDR3 nucleotides: TGCAGTGCTAGAGATTGGGACAAAACCCCAGAAAAACTGTTTTTT.

CDR3 protein: CASSPAGYYYEQYF. Here the CDR3 DNA reads TGTGCCAGTAGTCCGGCAGGATATTACTACGAGCAGTACTTC. The chain has TRBV19 and TRBJ2-7; D is unresolved. The CDR3 length is 14 residues. V lost 5 bases and J lost 3, with 14 bases in between. Per germline, CDR1 LNHDA and CDR2 SQIVND (reference sequence).

There are a few counts of this clonotype. J is TRBJ1-5 and V is TRBV12-3 or TRBV12-4; D not resolved. Trimming left V 3 bases short and J 6 bases short, with 9 bases between. This CDR3 has 13 amino acids. The CDR3 region has the DNA TGTGCCAGCAGTTTTTTTATCCCTCAGCCCCAGCATTTT. This translates into CASSFFIPQPQHF.

This clonotype showed up just a few times. V is TRBV30 and J is TRBJ2-3; possible D gene TRBD2, 6 bases. The CDR3 covers 18 residues. Trimming pared 2 bases from V and 4 bases from J, leaving 25 bases between. Germline loops: CDR1 GTSNPN, CDR2 SVGIG (reference sequence). DNA for the CDR3: TGTGCCTGGAGTTTCGCCAGCGACATCTTTGCTAGCGCAGATACGCAGTATTTT. Translating gives CAWSFASDIFASADTQYF.

The chain recombines TRBV2 with TRBJ2-4, with D maybe TRBD2 (7 bases). Germline assignment: CDR1 SNHLY and CDR2 FYNNEI. Trimming took 8 bases from V and 8 from J, leaving 16 bases between them. CDR3 length: 13 residues. CDR3 DNA: TGTGCCAGCCGAGAGGGGGGGTTTGACATTCAGTACTTC. Its translation: CASREGGFDIQYF.

The gene calls are TRBV12-3 or TRBV12-4 and TRBJ2-5; possibly TRBD1 for D (6 bases). Trimming took off 5 bases at V and 1 base at J, with 8 bases between the two ends. The CDR3 covers 13 residues. The CDR3 sequence is CASSGTPQETQYF. For the CDR3, the DNA is TGTGCCAGCAGTGGGACACCCCAAGAGACCCAGTACTTC.

The rearrangement joins TRBV4-3 to TRBJ2-7; the D is unclear. This CDR3 contains 15 residues. From germline, CDR1 is LGHNA and CDR2 YSLEER. V was clipped by 0 bases and J by 3 bases, with 12 bases between them. In nucleotides, the CDR3 is TGCGCCAGCAGCCAAGATTTCACCAAGAACTACGAGCAGTACTTC. It encodes CASSQDFTKNYEQYF.

This clonotype was seen more than once but under ten times. This chain links TRBV3-1 with TRBJ1-1; D is perhaps TRBD1 (5 bases). From germline, CDR1 is LGHDT and CDR2 YNNKEL (reference sequence). Trimming left V 1 base short and J 1 base short, with 13 bases between. The CDR3 runs to 16 residues. As DNA, the CDR3 is TGTGCCAGCAGCCAAGTTGGGGGGGTCGGGAACACTGAAGCTTTCTTT. Residues: CASSQVGGVGNTEAFF.

This clonotype was found a few times. This chain joins TRBV27 and TRBJ1-2; D is possibly TRBD1 (5 bases). This CDR3 has 15 amino acids. V was clipped by 5 bases and J by 0 bases, with 13 bases between them. The germline CDR1 and CDR2 sequences are MNHEY and SMNVEV (reference sequence). The CDR3 DNA sequence: TGTGCCAGCAGTCCCGGAAGGGGCGCTAACTATGGCTACACCTTC. This translates into CASSPGRGANYGYTF.